One sample yielded the 19 T cell receptor beta chains listed below, sequenced in a study of cytomegalovirus exposure and HLA in healthy donors. 60 Vbeta and 13 Jbeta primers were used in PCR. Measured with immunoSEQ multiplex PCR; TCRdb has only the in-frame clones, and not every one. The sample has more than 85,000 clones; 65% to 80% are singletons. Sequencing input: PBMCs. The source is a woman aged 45-59 years in good health and CMV-seropositive.

This clone was observed a single time. V gene TRBV28 combines with J gene TRBJ1-5; a possible D gene is TRBD1 (6 bases). Germline values: CDR1 MDHEN, CDR2 SYDVKM. Trimming removed 5 bases from V and 12 bases from J, with 8 bases in between. CDR3 length: 10 residues. The CDR3 reads CASSRDNQHF. CDR3 DNA sequence: TGTGCCAGCAGTAGGGACAACCAGCATTTT.

The chain couples TRBV4-3 to TRBJ2-1, with D unresolved. This CDR3 contains 14 residues. CDR1 is LGHNA, CDR2 YSLEER, per germline. V was clipped by 0 bases and J by 6 bases, with 9 bases between them. CDR3 region: CASSQDTPSNEQFF. In DNA form, the CDR3 reads TGCGCCAGCAGCCAAGATACCCCCAGCAATGAGCAGTTCTTC.

The chain uses TRBV5-8 and TRBJ1-5; no reliable D call. V was cut by 1 base and J by 8 bases, with 10 bases left in between. The CDR3 spans 13 residues. CDR1 SGHTS and CDR2 YDEGEE come from the germline V gene. The CDR3 nucleotides read TGTGCCAGCAGCTTGAGTAACGCGGAGCCCCAGCATTTT. This gives the protein CASSLSNAEPQHF.

In its sample, this clone was seen once. The chain has TRBV28 and TRBJ1-4; D not certain. The CDR3 loop spans 12 amino acids. Deletions cut 4 bases from V and 8 bases from J, with 8 bases between. CDR1 and CDR2 from the germline V gene are MDHEN and SYDVKM. The CDR3 DNA reads as TGTGCCAGCAGTTGGGAGTCGGAAAAACTGTTTTTT. It translates to CASSWESEKLFF.

The chain uses TRBV11-2 and TRBJ1-2, with 7 nucleotides matching TRBD1. The CDR3 runs 16 residues. V lost 1 base, J lost 5 bases, and 10 bases stayed unmatched. Germline values: CDR1 SGHAT, CDR2 FQNNGV. CDR3 residues: CASSLVGTAERYGYTF. In DNA form, the CDR3 reads TGTGCCAGCAGCTTAGTTGGGACAGCCGAGAGATATGGCTACACCTTC.

V gene TRBV20-1 combines with J gene TRBJ2-5; D is ambiguous. Germline CDR1 reads DFQATT; CDR2 reads SNEGSKA (reference sequence). V lost 5 bases and J 2 bases, leaving 6 bases between the germline ends. The CDR3 spans 11 residues. The CDR3 DNA reads as TGCAGTGCTCCGGTACAAGAGACCCAGTACTTC. Residues: CSAPVQETQYF.

This clone has at least ten counts. The V gene is TRBV7-9, the J gene TRBJ2-7; D is unresolved. CDR1 and CDR2 from the germline V gene are SEHNR and FQNEAQ (reference sequence). The CDR3 has 11 amino acids. Trimming took off 4 bases at V and 4 bases at J, with 5 bases between the two ends. CDR3 amino acids: CASSSEYEQYF. The CDR3 DNA is TGTGCCAGCAGCTCCGAGTACGAGCAGTACTTC.

The chain combines TRBV27 with TRBJ2-3; TRBD1 aligns across 9 bases. The CDR3 extends over 15 amino acids. The ends lost 6 bases at V and 3 bases at J; junction bases unmatched: 7. Germline lookup yields CDR1 MNHEY and CDR2 SMNVEV (reference sequence). CDR3 protein: CASRTPGQGTDTQYF. The CDR3 nucleotides are TGTGCCAGCAGAACCCCGGGACAGGGTACAGATACGCAGTATTTT.

The genes are TRBV6-1 and TRBJ2-7; 8 bases agree with TRBD2. CDR1 is MNHNS, CDR2 SASEGT, per germline. Unmatched junction bases numbered 2, after V lost 1 base and J lost 6 bases. CDR3 length: 13 residues. The chain's CDR3 is CASSEGTSTEQYF. The DNA of the CDR3 is TGTGCCAGCAGTGAAGGGACTAGCACCGAGCAGTACTTC.

V is TRBV7-6 and J is TRBJ1-3; D not certain. The V gene's germline CDR1 is SGHVS and CDR2 FNYEAQ. Deletions cut 2 bases from V and 4 bases from J, with 12 bases between. There are 15 residues in the CDR3. Here the CDR3 reads CASSLFTTVGNTIYF. In DNA, the CDR3 is TGTGCCAGCAGCTTATTCACAACAGTCGGAAACACCATATATTTT.

Only a few counts were recorded for this clone. The chain employs TRBV7-9 and TRBJ2-5; a possible D gene is TRBD1 (7 bases). The V end lost 5 bases, the J end lost 7 bases, and 17 bases lay between the germline ends. CDR1 SEHNR and CDR2 FQNEAQ come from the germline V gene (reference sequence). The CDR3 sequence is 14 residues long. The CDR3 DNA is TGTGCCAGCAGCCCGCGGGACAGAGTCGCGACCCAGTACTTC. It is translated as CASSPRDRVATQYF.

The rearrangement links TRBV5-4 to TRBJ2-5; tentatively, D is TRBD1 (6 bases). CDR1 is SGHNT and CDR2 is YYREEE in the germline V gene (reference sequence). V lost 2 bases, J lost 5 bases, and 10 bases lay in between. The CDR3 contains 13 residues. CDR3 protein: CASSLGGRETQYF. CDR3 DNA sequence: TGTGCCAGCAGCTTAGGGGGACGGGAGACCCAGTACTTC.

CDR3 sequence reads: CASTLGGTGANVLTF. The CDR3 DNA reads TGCGCCAGCACTCTTGGAGGGACTGGGGCCAACGTCCTGACTTTC. The chain carries TRBV5-1 and TRBJ2-6, with D possibly being TRBD2 (6 bases). Deletions cut 6 bases from V and 2 bases from J, with 12 bases between. CDR1 and CDR2 (germline): SGHRS, YFSETQ. This CDR3 has 15 amino acids.

V and J are TRBV9 and TRBJ1-2, with 7 bases aligning to TRBD1. Germline V CDR1 and CDR2: SGDLS, YYNGEE. V was clipped by 0 bases and J by 2 bases; unmatched bases: 10. CDR3 length equals 17 residues. CDR3 in amino acids: CASSVAQQGPGNYGYTF. The CDR3 nucleotides read TGTGCCAGCAGCGTAGCACAACAGGGGCCGGGGAACTATGGCTACACCTTC.

The V gene is TRBV6-1, the J gene TRBJ2-7; D may be TRBD1 (6 bases). From germline, CDR1 is MNHNS and CDR2 SASEGT. Trimming cost V 7 bases and J 4 bases, with 17 bases left between them. The CDR3 is made up of 14 amino acids. This CDR3 reads CASILPTGSYEQYF. In DNA, the CDR3 is TGTGCCAGCATCCTTCCGACAGGAAGTTACGAGCAGTACTTC.

A few counts support this clone. The V call is TRBV7-8, the J call TRBJ2-7, with 7 bases matching TRBD1. With 5 bases clipped from V and 5 bases from J, the junction kept 6 bases outside the gene matches. The CDR3 is 13 residues long. Germline V gene lookup returns CDR1 SGHVS and CDR2 FQNEAQ. In nucleotides, the CDR3 is TGTGCCAGCAGCGCGACAGGGAGCCACGAGCAGTACTTC. Amino acid sequence: CASSATGSHEQYF.

V is TRBV5-3 and J is TRBJ2-7; 9 bases align to TRBD2. TRBV5-3 is assigned to the ORF class and has an uncertain function. The CDR3 runs to 17 residues. J was trimmed by 5 bases and V by 1 base; bases with no gene match: 13. The CDR3 loop is CARSLSDAGGPWHEQYF. CDR3 nucleotide sequence: TGTGCCAGAAGCTTGTCAGACGCGGGAGGGCCATGGCACGAGCAGTACTTC.

V usage is TRBV7-8 and J usage is TRBJ2-3; weak D call: TRBD1 (6 bases). This CDR3 is 16 amino acids long. V shed 1 base and J shed 6 bases, with 17 bases lying between them. Germline V gene sequence: CDR1 SGHVS, CDR2 FQNEAQ. CDR3: CASSLGQGTTWDTQYF. In DNA form, the CDR3 reads TGTGCCAGCAGCTTAGGGCAGGGGACCACCTGGGATACGCAGTATTTT.

J is TRBJ2-7 and V is TRBV7-9, with 9 nucleotides matching TRBD2. Germline V gives CDR1 SEHNR, CDR2 FQNEAQ (reference sequence). V was clipped by 5 bases and J by 3 bases; unmatched bases: 5. The CDR3 has 14 residues. The CDR3, as DNA: TGTGCCAGCAGCCGCGGGGGGGGTTTCTACGAGCAGTACTTC. Its protein product is CASSRGGGFYEQYF.